Below, 9 T cell receptor beta chains from the same sample are listed, as sequenced in a study of type 1 regulatory T cells. The antigens these receptors bind are not known. TCRdb recomputed calls from the reads with MiXCR, one row per CDR3 protein. The sample includes just under 65,000 distinct CDR3 sequences, approximately 47% seen only once; the top ten take around 2.1%. Sample: cultured non-Tr1 T cells, either the whole culture or a sorted T cell fraction (not recorded which). The source of these receptors is a human donor in good health.

V gene TRBV12-3 or TRBV12-4 combines with J gene TRBJ2-2; D remains ambiguous. The CDR3 contains 15 residues. Trimming shortened V by 6 bases and J by 0 bases, and 11 bases separated the two germline ends. The CDR3 reads CASRESNANTGELFF. The CDR3 DNA reads as TGTGCCAGCAGGGAAAGTAATGCGAACACCGGGGAGCTGTTTTTT.

This clonotype was detected a few times. Compared with germline, one end of the junction differs, possibly owing to a read error. V gene TRBV6-1 combines with J gene TRBJ2-5; 9 positions agree with TRBD2. The CDR3 runs 17 residues. CDR1 and CDR2 (germline): MNHNS, SASEGT. The CDR3 loop is CASSEAPAGAGGPTEYF. CDR3 in DNA: TGTGCCAGCAGTGAAGCCCCTGCGGGGGCGGGGGGGCCGACCGAGTACTTC.

The chain employs TRBV20-1 and TRBJ2-3, with 10 bases that match TRBD2. The germline V gene has CDR1 DFQATT and CDR2 SNEGSKA (reference sequence). This CDR3 is 16 amino acids long. Germline trimming cut 1 base from V and 5 bases from J; bases unmatched to any gene: 9. In DNA, the CDR3 is TGCAGTGCTAGAGTAGGCAGCGGGGGGGCGATAGATACGCAGTATTTT. This encodes CSARVGSGGAIDTQYF.

The chain uses TRBV28 and TRBJ2-6; D remains unclear. Germline CDR1 is MDHEN and CDR2 is SYDVKM. The CDR3 is made up of 15 amino acids. Trimming pared 2 bases from V and 0 bases from J, leaving 5 bases between. The CDR3 is CASSLPASGANVLTF. CDR3 sequence (DNA): TGTGCCAGCAGTTTACCGGCCTCTGGGGCCAACGTCCTGACTTTC.

The chain joins TRBV20-1 to TRBJ2-7, with TRBD2 matching over 13 bases. The V segment lost 2 bases and the J segment 7 bases; nucleotides outside the gene matches: 5. CDR3 size: 14 residues. Germline-derived CDR1 and CDR2 are DFQATT and SNEGSKA (reference sequence). The DNA for the CDR3 is TGCAGTGCTAGACGTTTGGGACTAGCGGGGGAGCAGTACTTC. Amino acid sequence: CSARRLGLAGEQYF.

The rearrangement links TRBV4-1 to TRBJ1-5, with D possibly matching TRBD1 (5 bases). The CDR3 loop spans 17 amino acids. The germline CDR1 and CDR2 sequences are MGHRA and YSYEKL. V was cut by 2 bases and J by 1 base, with 15 bases left in between. The DNA of the CDR3 is TGCGCCAGCAGCCAAATCCGGCTGAGGGACAGCAATCAGCCCCAGCATTTT. As protein: CASSQIRLRDSNQPQHF.

The chain joins TRBV7-8 to TRBJ2-7; TRBD2 aligns across 15 bases. Germline V CDR1 and CDR2: SGHVS, FQNEAQ. V was pared by 1 base and J by 4 bases, with 2 bases of the junction left unmatched. This CDR3 spans 16 amino acids. The CDR3: CASSLVGTSGGYEQYF. The CDR3 region has the DNA TGTGCCAGCAGCTTAGTTGGGACTAGCGGGGGGTACGAGCAGTACTTC.

This clonotype appeared a few times. The chain uses TRBV5-1 and TRBJ2-7, with unresolved D. The CDR3 is 11 residues long. Trimming took off 6 bases at V and 4 bases at J, with 8 bases between the two ends. Per germline, CDR1 SGHRS and CDR2 YFSETQ. CDR3 protein: CASNDRYEQYF. CDR3 nucleotides: TGCGCCAGCAACGATAGATACGAGCAGTACTTC.

The chain has TRBV30 and TRBJ1-1; D is unresolved. Trimming removed 5 bases from V and 1 base from J, with 8 bases in between. This CDR3 region has 12 residues. The germline gives CDR1 GTSNPN, CDR2 SVGIG (reference sequence). The chain's CDR3 is CAWDNQNTEAFF. The CDR3 DNA reads as TGTGCCTGGGACAATCAGAACACTGAAGCTTTCTTT.